The 20 T cell receptor beta chains reported below all come from one sample, sequenced in a study of blood T cell repertoires in COVID-19. Only in-frame clones appear in the TCRdb table, and some are missing; sequencing was by immunoSEQ multiplex PCR. The table includes 170,000 or so clones, just over 85% detected once. The sequencing sample was made of peripheral blood. These receptors all stem from a man aged 45 to 65 with active or convalescent COVID-19.

The genes are TRBV4-2 and TRBJ2-1; 7 bases align to TRBD2. The ends lost 0 bases at V and 7 bases at J; junction bases unmatched: 9. Germline V gene lookup returns CDR1 LGHNA and CDR2 YNFKEQ. The CDR3 is made up of 16 amino acids. CDR3 in DNA: TGTGCCAGCAGCCAAGATAGGACTAGAACCGCGAATGAGCAGTTCTTC. Translating it yields CASSQDRTRTANEQFF.

V gene TRBV18 combines with J gene TRBJ2-7; maybe TRBD1 (6 bases). The V end lost 4 bases, the J end lost 1 base, and 8 bases lay between the germline ends. The CDR3 runs to 13 residues. The germline gives CDR1 KGHSH, CDR2 LQKENI. The CDR3 nucleotides read TGTGCCAGCTCACAAGGACAGTCCTACGAGCAGTACTTC. Translating it yields CASSQGQSYEQYF. The full variable domain, in which reference TRBV18 and TRBJ2-7 provide the parts outside the CDR3, is NAGVMQNPRHLVRRRGQEARLRCSPMKGHSHVYWYRQLPEEGLKFMVYLQKENIIDESGMPKERFSAEFPKEGPSILRIQQVVRGDSAAYFCASSQGQSYEQYFGPGTRLTVT.

The gene calls are TRBV30 and TRBJ2-1; 7 bases are shared with TRBD1. With V trimmed by 5 bases and J by 2 bases, 6 bases remained unmatched. Germline values: CDR1 GTSNPN, CDR2 SVGIG (reference sequence). The CDR3 loop spans 14 amino acids. The CDR3 nucleotides read TGTGCCTGGCAGGGGGTTCAAACCTACAATGAGCAGTTCTTC. Its translation: CAWQGVQTYNEQFF.

The count of this clone is one. J is TRBJ2-7 and V is TRBV6-5; D is perhaps TRBD1 (6 bases). The V gene's germline CDR1 is MNHEY and CDR2 SVGAGI. V dropped 7 bases and J dropped 4 bases, with 20 bases sitting between them. This CDR3 has 15 amino acids. CDR3 region: CASTSGAGNAYEQYF. For the CDR3, the DNA is TGTGCCAGCACTTCAGGGGCAGGTAATGCATACGAGCAGTACTTC.

The chain carries TRBV21-1 and TRBJ1-2; TRBD1 was called by the table and not checked on the DNA. TRBV21-1 is assigned pseudogene status. This CDR3 has 18 residues. The CDR3, as DNA: TGTGCCAGCAGCAGACCCCGGGACAGGGGGTCCCTTAGCTATGGCTACACCTTC. Translated: CASSRPRDRGSLSYGYTF.

The chain combines TRBV6-5 with TRBJ2-1, with D perhaps matching TRBD2 (5 bases). The V end lost 7 bases, the J end lost 9 bases, and 13 bases lay between the germline ends. Germline lookup yields CDR1 MNHEY and CDR2 SVGAGI. This CDR3 spans 12 amino acids. CDR3 residues: CASKPGEREQFF. The CDR3 DNA sequence: TGTGCCAGCAAACCCGGGGAGCGTGAGCAGTTCTTC.

The chain uses TRBV7-2 and TRBJ2-3; no clear D. V lost 5 bases, J lost 4 bases, and 10 bases lay in between. This CDR3 comprises 13 residues. The germline V gene encodes CDR1 SGHTA and CDR2 FQGNSA. Here the CDR3 reads CASSLTFPDTQYF. CDR3 bases: TGTGCCAGCAGCCTCACTTTCCCAGATACGCAGTATTTT.

The chain couples TRBV19 to TRBJ2-7, with 10 bases matching TRBD1. CDR1 and CDR2 from the germline V gene are LNHDA and SQIVND (reference sequence). J gave up 2 bases and V 5 bases, and 9 bases lay outside the gene matches. This CDR3 is 16 amino acids long. The CDR3 sequence is CASSPTWDRGPYEQYF. The CDR3 nucleotides read TGTGCCAGTAGTCCGACCTGGGACAGGGGACCCTACGAGCAGTACTTC.

The rearrangement links TRBV19 to TRBJ1-2; the match to TRBD1 covers 10 bases. Germline CDR1 reads LNHDA; CDR2 reads SQIVND (reference sequence). The CDR3 consists of 15 residues. Losses at the gene ends were 2 bases for V and 2 bases for J; bases not matched to a gene: 2. The CDR3 region has the DNA TGTGCCAGTAGTATAACGGGACAGGGGAACTATGGCTACACCTTC. This gives the protein CASSITGQGNYGYTF.

The chain has TRBV2 and TRBJ1-1; D ambiguous. The germline CDR1 and CDR2 sequences are SNHLY and FYNNEI. V gave up 10 bases and J gave up 1 base, with 7 bases separating them. The length of the CDR3 is 11 residues. DNA for the CDR3: TGTGCCAACAAGCGGAACACTGAAGCTTTCTTT. The encoded protein is CANKRNTEAFF.

The chain is built from TRBV19 and TRBJ1-6; TRBD1 agrees at 8 bases. Germline trimming cut 1 base from V and 10 bases from J; bases unmatched to any gene: 12. The CDR3 length is 17 residues. Germline values: CDR1 LNHDA, CDR2 SQIVND (reference sequence). The CDR3 DNA is TGTGCCAGTAGTATAGCCCCCCCAGGGGGCGCAGGATCACCCCTCCACTTT. Its translation: CASSIAPPGGAGSPLHF.

J is TRBJ1-1 and V is TRBV7-2; 8 bases align to TRBD1. The CDR3 is made up of 13 amino acids. Germline V lookup: CDR1 SGHTA, CDR2 FQGNSA. With V trimmed by 5 bases and J by 7 bases, 6 bases remained unmatched. The CDR3 reads CASSEDRVGEAFF. The CDR3, as DNA: TGTGCCAGCAGCGAGGACAGGGTGGGTGAAGCTTTCTTT.

This chain connects TRBV28 to TRBJ1-5; no reliable D call. V shed 4 bases and J shed 1 base, with 14 bases lying between them. Looked up from germline, CDR1 is MDHEN and CDR2 is SYDVKM. The CDR3 consists of 16 residues. The CDR3 is CASSYYRLLSNQPQHF. The CDR3 DNA is TGTGCCAGCAGTTATTACCGGTTACTCAGCAATCAGCCCCAGCATTTT.

A single count supports this clone. The chain carries TRBV20-1 and TRBJ2-7; D is possibly TRBD2 (6 bases). Per germline, CDR1 DFQATT and CDR2 SNEGSKA (reference sequence). The CDR3 has 11 amino acids. Trimming stripped 7 bases from V and 7 bases from J, with 14 bases between. CDR3 bases: TGCAGTGTAACTAGACGGGGGGAGCAGTACTTC. Amino acid sequence: CSVTRRGEQYF.

This chain uses TRBV10-3 with TRBJ1-6; no firm D call. Germline loops: CDR1 ENHRY, CDR2 SYGVKD. The CDR3 spans 14 residues. The germline V and J ends were trimmed by 11 bases and 4 bases, with 15 bases remaining between them. In nucleotides, the CDR3 is TGTGCCTCACGATATGAGAGATATAATTCACCCCTCCACTTT. It yields the protein CASRYERYNSPLHF.

This clone was observed a handful of times. V and J are TRBV19 and TRBJ2-1, with D perhaps TRBD1 (6 bases). Germline V gene sequence: CDR1 LNHDA, CDR2 SQIVND (reference sequence). V lost 4 bases, J lost 5 bases, and 15 bases lay in between. This CDR3 region has 15 residues. The CDR3 DNA is TGTGCCAGTAGTAATGGATGGGGGCGCCACAATGAGCAGTTCTTC. Amino acid sequence: CASSNGWGRHNEQFF. Filled out from reference TRBV19 and TRBJ2-1, the complete variable domain reads DGGITQSPKYLFRKEGQNVTLSCEQNLNHDAMYWYRQDPGQGLRLIYYSQIVNDFQKGDIAEGYSVSREKKESFPLTVTSAQKNPTAFYLCASSNGWGRHNEQFFGPGTRLTVL.

Sample share makes this clone medium-sized (0.01 to 0.1%). This rearrangement joins TRBV7-9 to TRBJ1-1, with D possibly matching TRBD1 (6 bases). Germline CDR1 SEHNR, CDR2 FQNEAQ (reference sequence). Deletions cut 5 bases from V and 1 base from J, with 14 bases between. The CDR3 consists of 15 residues. The CDR3 loop is CASSPPGTPNTEAFF. Here the CDR3 DNA reads TGTGCCAGCAGCCCTCCCGGGACACCGAACACTGAAGCTTTCTTT.

V gene TRBV7-9 combines with J gene TRBJ2-1, with 10 bases aligning to TRBD2. Germline CDR1 is SEHNR and CDR2 is FQNEAQ (reference sequence). The CDR3 has 15 amino acids. V was pared by 3 bases and J by 4 bases, with 3 bases of the junction left unmatched. The CDR3 sequence is CASSFETSGYNEQFF. CDR3 nucleotides: TGTGCCAGCAGCTTCGAGACTAGCGGGTACAATGAGCAGTTCTTC.

The chain joins TRBV5-1 to TRBJ2-5; 10 nucleotides agree with TRBD1. Per germline, CDR1 SGHRS and CDR2 YFSETQ. The junction had 4 bases not matched to a gene; V was cut back by 0 bases and J by 5 bases. This CDR3 has 15 residues. In nucleotides, the CDR3 is TGCGCCAGCAGCTTGGATGGGACAGGGGTGGAGACCCAGTACTTC. It translates to CASSLDGTGVETQYF.

This chain joins TRBV9 and TRBJ2-2; tentative D call: TRBD1 (5 bases). The CDR3 has 15 residues. Trimming removed 4 bases from V and 1 base from J, with 11 bases in between. Germline assignment: CDR1 SGDLS and CDR2 YYNGEE. The CDR3 region has the DNA TGTGCCAGCAGCCAGGGTGGGTTGAACACCGGGGAGCTGTTTTTT. It yields the protein CASSQGGLNTGELFF. The full variable domain, with the rest looked up from reference TRBV9 and TRBJ2-2, is DSGVTQTPKHLITATGQRVTLRCSPRSGDLSVYWYQQSLDQGLQFLIQYYNGEERAKGNILERFSAQQFPDLHSELNLSSLELGDSALYFCASSQGGLNTGELFFGEGSRLTVL.